This is a list of T cell receptor beta chains from one sample in a study of neoadjuvant anti-PD-1 for oral cavity cancer. This table comes from immunoSEQ multiplex PCR, and its TCRdb copy is limited to in-frame clones, with some not included. The sample shows tens of thousands of clones, around four fifths of them seen only once. The material was PBMCs, obtained before nivolumab (anti-PD-1) treatment. The source of these receptors is a person aged 35-79 years with oral cavity squamous cell carcinoma. Both conserved end residues are part of each CDR3. Each record gives: D gene, J gene, V gene, clone size, CDR3 DNA, CDR3 protein. D genes are given only for firm matches. Some rows mark clone size as missing; the rest say once, few, many or name a class of expanded clone.

D: TRBD2; J: TRBJ2-7; V: TRBV7-2; size: .; DNA: TGTGCCAGCAGCAAGGGACTAGCAGACGGCTACGAGCAGTACTTC; CDR3: CASSKGLADGYEQYF
D: .; J: TRBJ2-7; V: TRBV18; size: once; DNA: TGTGCCAGCTCCATTTCGGGGACCTCCTACGAGCAGTACTTC; CDR3: CASSISGTSYEQYF
D: .; J: TRBJ1-1; V: TRBV9; size: .; DNA: TGTGCCAGCAGCGTAGAACTAGGAGAGAACACTGAAGCTTTCTTT; CDR3: CASSVELGENTEAFF
D: .; J: TRBJ2-7; V: TRBV10-2; size: .; DNA: TGCGCCAGCAGTGAGTCAGGACCCTACGAGCAGTACTTC; CDR3: CASSESGPYEQYF
D: TRBD2; J: TRBJ2-3; V: TRBV5-1; size: .; DNA: TGCGCCAGCAGCTTTCGATCGGGACTAGCGAGCACAGATACGCAGTATTTT; CDR3: CASSFRSGLASTDTQYF
D: .; J: TRBJ1-5; V: TRBV21-1; size: .; DNA: TGTGCCAGCCCGAACGTCTCAGGGACTTCCAATCAGCCCCAGCATTTT; CDR3: CASPNVSGTSNQPQHF
D: TRBD1; J: TRBJ1-5; V: TRBV2; size: .; DNA: TGTGCCAGCAGTGATTTTTTAGGGGGCGTTCAGCCCCAGCATTTT; CDR3: CASSDFLGGVQPQHF
D: TRBD2; J: TRBJ2-2; V: TRBV2; size: once; DNA: TGTGCCAGCAGAGTAGCGGGACCCACCGGGGAGCTGTTTTTT; CDR3: CASRVAGPTGELFF
D: TRBD2; J: TRBJ2-3; V: TRBV5-6; size: .; DNA: TGTGCCAGCAGCGCGGGACTAGCGGACACAGATACGCAGTATTTT; CDR3: CASSAGLADTDTQYF
D: .; J: TRBJ2-7; V: TRBV28; size: .; DNA: TGTGCCAGCGTAGGGGGAGCCCACTACGAGCAGTACTTC; CDR3: CASVGGAHYEQYF
D: TRBD1; J: TRBJ2-7; V: TRBV18; size: .; DNA: TGTGCCAGCTCTCCGGGACAGGTGATTACCTACGAGCAGTACTTC; CDR3: CASSPGQVITYEQYF
D: TRBD2; J: TRBJ2-2; V: TRBV5-1; size: .; DNA: TGCGCCAGCAGCTTGATGGGCGGGAGAGGCACCGGGGAGCTGTTTTTT; CDR3: CASSLMGGRGTGELFF
D: .; J: TRBJ1-6; V: TRBV5-1; size: once; DNA: TGCGCCAGCAGCTTGGCCTTGGTCCCCCTTTCACCCCTCCACTTT; CDR3: CASSLALVPLSPLHF
D: TRBD2; J: TRBJ2-1; V: TRBV10-3; size: .; DNA: TGTGCCATCAGTGAGGGGACTACCCTCAATGAGCAGTTCTTC; CDR3: CAISEGTTLNEQFF
D: .; J: TRBJ2-2; V: TRBV6-4; size: .; DNA: TGTGCCAGCAGTGACGGCGGGGACACCGGGGAGCTGTTTTTT; CDR3: CASSDGGDTGELFF
D: .; J: TRBJ1-5; V: TRBV19; size: .; DNA: TGTGCCAGTAGCCCCCTCCTGGGGGCGAGTCAGCCCCAGCATTTT; CDR3: CASSPLLGASQPQHF
D: .; J: TRBJ1-1; V: TRBV2; size: .; DNA: TGTGCCAGCAGTATCATGAACACTGAAGCTTTCTTT; CDR3: CASSIMNTEAFF
D: TRBD1; J: TRBJ2-7; V: TRBV7-9; size: .; DNA: TGTGCCAGCAGATCCGACAGGGGAGTCCCCTACGAGCAGTACTTC; CDR3: CASRSDRGVPYEQYF
D: TRBD1; J: TRBJ1-4; V: TRBV5-4; size: once; DNA: TGTGCCAGCAGCCCGAATACAGGGGTTAATGAAAAACTGTTTTTT; CDR3: CASSPNTGVNEKLFF
D: .; J: TRBJ1-4; V: TRBV5-4; size: .; DNA: TGTGCCAGCAGCTTGACAGGAGGTAATGAAAAACTGTTTTTT; CDR3: CASSLTGGNEKLFF
D: .; J: TRBJ2-5; V: TRBV7-7; size: .; DNA: TGTGCTAGCAGCTTAGGAGGACTGGACAGTCAAGAGACCCAGTACTTC; CDR3: CASSLGGLDSQETQYF
D: .; J: TRBJ2-4; V: TRBV4-2; size: .; DNA: TGTGCCAGCAGCCAAGTGGGCGGGCAAAACATTCAGTACTTC; CDR3: CASSQVGGQNIQYF
D: .; J: TRBJ2-2; V: TRBV6-5; size: .; DNA: TGTGCCAGCAGTTATAGGCCGGGATCGAACACCGGGGAGCTGTTTTTT; CDR3: CASSYRPGSNTGELFF
D: .; J: TRBJ2-2; V: TRBV28; size: .; DNA: TGTGCCAGCAGTGCTGACAGCACCGGGGAGCTGTTTTTT; CDR3: CASSADSTGELFF
D: TRBD1; J: TRBJ2-7; V: TRBV4-1; size: few; DNA: TGCGCCAGCAGCCAAGGATCCAGGGGGCTTTACGAGCAGTACTTC; CDR3: CASSQGSRGLYEQYF
D: .; J: TRBJ1-2; V: TRBV27; size: .; DNA: TGTGCCAGCAGTAAAACAGGGTACTATGGCTACACCTTC; CDR3: CASSKTGYYGYTF
D: .; J: TRBJ1-2; V: TRBV5-1; size: .; DNA: TGCGCCAGCAGGAGTCCGGAGGGTGTGGAAGGCTACACCTTC; CDR3: CASRSPEGVEGYTF
D: TRBD1; J: TRBJ1-1; V: TRBV5-1; size: .; DNA: TGCGCCAGCAGTCGGGACAGGGCCCCCGAAGCTTTCTTT; CDR3: CASSRDRAPEAFF
D: .; J: TRBJ2-6; V: TRBV11-3; size: .; DNA: TGTGCCAGCAGCCTAAGTTCCGGGGCTGGGGCCAACGTCCTGACTTTC; CDR3: CASSLSSGAGANVLTF
D: .; J: TRBJ2-7; V: TRBV4-2; size: .; DNA: TGTGCCAGCAGCCAAGATCTTCGGGGGCTCATTACCATCTACGAGCAGTACTTC; CDR3: CASSQDLRGLITIYEQYF
D: .; J: TRBJ1-2; V: TRBV27; size: .; DNA: TGTGCCAGCAGCCGACACCCTAACTATGGCTACACCTTC; CDR3: CASSRHPNYGYTF
D: .; J: TRBJ1-1; V: TRBV7-6; size: .; DNA: TGTGCCAGCAGCTTAGGGGCAGGGTCGAACACTGAAGCTTTCTTT; CDR3: CASSLGAGSNTEAFF
D: .; J: TRBJ1-1; V: TRBV6-1; size: .; DNA: TGTGCCAGCAGTGAACAGTTCAACACTGAAGCTTTCTTT; CDR3: CASSEQFNTEAFF
D: TRBD1; J: TRBJ1-2; V: TRBV5-6; size: once; DNA: TGTGCCAGCAACCATACAGGGGGAGACGATGGCTACACCTTC; CDR3: CASNHTGGDDGYTF
D: .; J: TRBJ2-7; V: TRBV29-1; size: .; DNA: TGCAGCGTTGTCCCACAGCTGAGCTCCTACGAGCAGTACTTC; CDR3: CSVVPQLSSYEQYF
D: .; J: TRBJ2-1; V: TRBV4-1; size: .; DNA: TGCGCCAGCAGCCAAGGGGGGGCGTATACCTACAATGAGCAGTTCTTC; CDR3: CASSQGGAYTYNEQFF
D: TRBD1; J: TRBJ1-2; V: TRBV5-1; size: .; DNA: TGCGCCAGCAAAGGGCAGGGGGCCCATAACTATGGCTACACCTTC; CDR3: CASKGQGAHNYGYTF
D: .; J: TRBJ1-4; V: TRBV2; size: once; DNA: TGTGCCAGCAGTGAAGCGCTTAAGGTGTTTTTT; CDR3: CASSEALKVFF
D: .; J: TRBJ2-2; V: TRBV5-1; size: .; DNA: TGCGCCAGCACCAGGGTTAGCGGTAACACCGGGGAGCTGTTTTTT; CDR3: CASTRVSGNTGELFF
D: .; J: TRBJ1-1; V: TRBV10-3; size: .; DNA: TGTGCCACTTTGGACGGCATGAACACTGAAGCTTTCTTT; CDR3: CATLDGMNTEAFF
D: TRBD1; J: TRBJ1-2; V: TRBV13; size: .; DNA: TGTGCCAGCAGCTCAAACCCGGGACAGGGGCCGCAGGGCTACACCTTC; CDR3: CASSSNPGQGPQGYTF
D: .; J: TRBJ1-3; V: TRBV5-1; size: few; DNA: TGCGCCAGCAGCGCATGGGGCGGGGGAAACACCATATATTTT; CDR3: CASSAWGGGNTIYF
D: TRBD2; J: TRBJ2-7; V: TRBV9; size: .; DNA: TGTGCCAGCAGCGTAGCGCCTAGCGGGAACTACGAGCAGTACTTC; CDR3: CASSVAPSGNYEQYF
D: TRBD1; J: TRBJ2-7; V: TRBV5-6; size: .; DNA: TGTGCCAGCAGCTACGGGACAGGGGGCTACGAGCAGTACTTC; CDR3: CASSYGTGGYEQYF
D: TRBD2; J: TRBJ2-1; V: TRBV6-6; size: .; DNA: TGTGCCAGCAGCTGGGGGGGGGTTGATGAGCAGTTCTTC; CDR3: CASSWGGVDEQFF
D: .; J: TRBJ1-2; V: TRBV19; size: .; DNA: TGTGCCAGTAATCCGAAAATAAGGATTGGCTACACCTTC; CDR3: CASNPKIRIGYTF
D: TRBD1; J: TRBJ2-1; V: TRBV5-1; size: .; DNA: TGCGCCAGCAGCTTATCACAGGGGGCTTCATACAATGAGCAGTTCTTC; CDR3: CASSLSQGASYNEQFF